This entry concerns a single T cell receptor beta chain. Its antigen is not yet known. The input lacks base qualities; no much larger clone sits a single base away. TCRbeta CDR3 regions were amplified from genomic DNA by means of the immunoSEQ Assay, a bias-controlled multiplex PCR. As for the authors' bioinformatics: Within the assay, amplification of reference gene primers was used to estimate how many nucleated cells each sample contained. Sequence reads were collapsed and filtered to measure the absolute abundance of every unique TCRbeta CDR3 rearrangement. For each sample, productive Simpson clonality was calculated as the square root of Simpson's diversity index across productive rearrangements. Imported from immuneACCESS, the table was reduced by TCRdb to in-frame sequences with V and J called. These copies leave out some clones; in studies compared against another copy, an unresolved V gene accounts for under half, and the cause of the remainder is not known. That table furnishes V, J and clone size, whereas the DNA furnished D and trimming. Within this sample are over 200,000 clones, with 65% to 90% of them counted one time only. Of the sample, around 6.5% is held by the ten largest clones.

The data were obtained in a study of blood T cell repertoires in COVID-19 (dated by TCRdb to 2020 to 2022). About the full investigation: Samples covering the acute and convalescent phases of COVID-19 were provided by collaborators in the United States, Italy and Spain. The material from the prospective study consisted of cDNA or gDNA derived from T cells, B-cell-depleted T cells, or PBMCs. Deeply sampled blood TCRbeta repertoires from subjects exposed to, actively infected with, or recovered from COVID-19 were included in the dataset. A freely available public database, intended as a resource for researchers studying the immune response to SARS-CoV-2, is where the repertoires were released. Samples were obtained from the ongoing ImmuneRACE study (first 160 participants) and from approximately 1,200 subjects provided by 6 global collaborators. Sample metadata almost always included a de-identified subject ID, COVID-19 status, age in years and sex. HLA class I and class II types, where available, came from metadata supplied by the sample provider rather than from assay-based typing.

The collaborating institutions used their own protocols to collect whole blood in K2EDTA tubes. Collaborator samples were shipped for TCRbeta analysis as frozen whole blood, isolated PBMCs, or DNA extracted from either sample type. General study outcomes and caveats: Clinical and demographic metadata were provided uncurated, with the amount varying by source and participant.

Sequencing was carried out using peripheral blood. The origin of this receptor is an elderly man with acute or convalescent COVID-19.

The nucleotide sequence is TGTGCCAGCAGCTTAAGGGGGGGATATGGACTAGGACAAGAGACCCAGTACTTC. Translated, it gives CASSLRGGYGLGQETQYF. The chain is encoded by TRBV7-6 joined to TRBJ2-5; 7 matching bases give a weak D call of TRBD2. From the cysteine through the phenylalanine, the CDR3 covers 18 amino acids. CDR3 DNA only is kept here, 54 bases in frame from base 1. Looking up the germline V gene yields CDR1 SGHVS and CDR2 FNYEAQ. V and J are truncated by 2 bases and 2 bases respectively, leaving an intervening sequence of 21 bases.